The 6 T cell receptor beta chains in this list originate from one sample, sequenced in a study of CD8 T cells in ankylosing spondylitis. General observations from the study: Blood of patients with ankylosing spondylitis appeared to be characterized by a TCR beta motif of fewer than 10 highly homologous variants.

MiXCR, run by TCRdb on the 5' RACE reads, gives a single entry per CDR3 protein. The sample records hundreds of thousands of distinct CDR3 sequences, more than 25% being singletons. No antigen has been assigned to these receptors. The sequencing input was blood, either unsorted or a sorted T cell fraction (not recorded which). The receptors derive from a male donor with ankylosing spondylitis.

This clonotype was seen only a few times. The chain has TRBV7-2 and TRBJ1-1, with D perhaps matching TRBD1 (5 bases). This CDR3 comprises 11 residues. The ends were cut back, 9 bases at V and 3 bases at J, with 8 bases in the middle. Germline V CDR1 and CDR2: SGHTA, FQGNSA. CDR3 protein: CASLGDTEAFF. CDR3 sequence (DNA): TGTGCCAGTTTAGGGGACACTGAAGCTTTCTTT.

CDR3 amino acids: CATSTADDSGANVLTF. Here the CDR3 DNA reads TGTGCCACCAGCACTGCGGATGATTCTGGGGCCAACGTCCTGACTTTC. This sequence joins TRBV24-1 and TRBJ2-6; D is uncertain. V was trimmed by 7 bases and J by 1 base, leaving 13 bases between them. Looked up from germline, CDR1 is KGHDR and CDR2 is SFDVKD. The CDR3 is 16 amino acids.

The chain links TRBV29-1 to TRBJ1-3; D is unresolved. The CDR3 covers 14 residues. CDR1 SQVTM and CDR2 ANQGSEA come from the germline V gene. V lost 5 bases to trimming and J lost 2 bases, with 13 bases between them. The CDR3 loop reads CSVQSNIAGNTIYF. CDR3 in DNA: TGCAGCGTTCAGAGTAATATCGCTGGAAACACCATATATTTT.

This clonotype has just a few counts. The chain employs TRBV24-1 and TRBJ2-5; D unresolved. This CDR3 has 14 amino acids. From germline, CDR1 is KGHDR and CDR2 SFDVKD. The V end lost 4 bases, the J end lost 5 bases, and 13 bases lay between the germline ends. CDR3 coding DNA: TGTGCCACCAGTGACCCGGTAGAGACGGAGACCCAGTACTTC. It translates to CATSDPVETETQYF.

As DNA, the CDR3 is TGTGCCAGCAGTGAAAGGACAGTACAAGAGACCCAGTACTTC. This sequence encodes CASSERTVQETQYF. This chain uses TRBV2 with TRBJ2-5, with D maybe TRBD1 (6 bases). The CDR3 sequence is 14 residues long. Germline V lookup: CDR1 SNHLY, CDR2 FYNNEI. The V gene lost 2 bases and the J gene lost 2 bases, with 9 bases spanning the gap.

This clonotype was counted between two and nine times. The chain is built from TRBV11-1 and TRBJ1-1; D is unresolved. CDR3 size: 14 residues. The germline V gene encodes CDR1 SGHAT and CDR2 FQDESV (reference sequence). The ends were cut back, 5 bases at V and 0 bases at J, with 10 bases in the middle. In DNA, the CDR3 is TGTGCCAGCAGCCGGATGTCTGTGAACACTGAAGCTTTCTTT. Protein sequence: CASSRMSVNTEAFF.